This T cell receptor (beta chain) was identified in a study of tumor T cells in aggressive B-cell lymphoma. TCRdb's table, derived via immunoSEQ multiplex PCR, lists solely in-frame clones and lacks some. The table shows about 4,400 clones, with over 75% occurring only once. Germline-derived CDR1 and CDR2 are SEHNR and FQNEAQ (reference sequence). This CDR3 spans 14 amino acids. V lost 7 bases to trimming and J lost 6 bases, with 18 bases between them. Material for sequencing was tumor tissue. The clonotype originates from an adult with diffuse large B cell lymphoma. The chain recombines TRBV7-9 with TRBJ1-1, with D tentatively TRBD1 (6 bases). CDR3 DNA sequence: TGTGCCAGCACCCCTTACAGGGAATTCTCTGAAGCTTTCTTT. Protein: CASTPYREFSEAFF. Full variable domain (rest looked up from reference TRBV7-9 and TRBJ1-1): DTGVSQNPRHKITKRGQNVTFRCDPISEHNRLYWYRQTLGQGPEFLTYFQNEAQLEKSRLLSDRFSAERPKGSFSTLEIQRTEQGDSAMYLCASTPYREFSEAFFGQGTRLTVV.